These T cell receptor beta chains were read from a single sample in a study of blood T cells in healthy people across ages. TCRdb itself ran the 5' RACE reads through MiXCR, one entry per CDR3 protein. The repertoire includes 850,000 or so distinct CDR3 sequences, 29% of them detected once, and roughly a sixth sits in the top ten. Material for sequencing was blood. Receptor source: a woman over 75 in good health. Each CDR3 is given without its conserved first and last residue. The order of the fields is J gene, V gene, CDR3 protein.

>TRBJ2-1|TRBV7-2
ASSLGVRRTYNEQF
>TRBJ2-3|TRBV12-3/TRBV12-4
ASRVGGGGGTDTQY
>TRBJ1-2|TRBV18
ASSPRDRPFVGYGYT
>TRBJ1-3|TRBV11-2
ASSLEVSGNTIY
>TRBJ1-1|TRBV30
AWSEQVNTEAF
>TRBJ2-1|TRBV7-2
ASSLRHNNEQF
>TRBJ2-3|TRBV12-3/TRBV12-4
ASSFGLPTSTDTQY
>TRBJ2-7|TRBV4-3
ASSQEKGAGHSFPPYEQY
>TRBJ2-7|TRBV6-2/TRBV6-3
ASSSTGATYEQY
>TRBJ2-2|TRBV5-5
ASSQQLAVVTGELF
>TRBJ2-5|TRBV7-2
ASSPKEETQY
>TRBJ2-7|TRBV12-3/TRBV12-4
ASSFGRGLVGYEQY
>TRBJ1-1|TRBV12-3/TRBV12-4
ASRHVQGVGPEAF
>TRBJ2-2|TRBV4-1
ASSQERLAGAGTGELF
>TRBJ2-3|TRBV7-9
ASSLYLSSTDTQY
>TRBJ2-2|TRBV4-1
ASSRETAGELF
>TRBJ2-6|TRBV30
AWTSLSGANVLT
>TRBJ2-1|TRBV6-4
ASSQGLAIMYNEQF
>TRBJ2-1|TRBV4-2
ASSQDLWQFNEQF
>TRBJ2-3|TRBV20-1
SARASGATDTQY
>TRBJ1-6|TRBV6-5
ASSCSGGTGTSSYNSPLH
>TRBJ2-7|TRBV9
ASSHNNDGQGLYEQY
>TRBJ2-5|TRBV3-1
ASSQWMEETQY
>TRBJ2-3|TRBV21-1
ASSKDVGFTDTQY
>TRBJ2-1|TRBV7-2
ASSLSRETYNEQF
>TRBJ2-4|TRBV5-1
ASSLGDRGRGNIQY
>TRBJ1-4|TRBV5-1
ASSFSPDSEKLF
>TRBJ2-3|TRBV12-3/TRBV12-4
ASSLAIADSSTDTQY
>TRBJ2-1|TRBV10-1
ASSDGLALGNEQF
>TRBJ2-7|TRBV6-5
ASRTGGRDEQY
>TRBJ2-6|TRBV20-1
SAISPGTGTGANVLT
>TRBJ2-2|TRBV12-3/TRBV12-4
ASSFRAANTGELF
>.|TRBV5-1
ASRDPLTSPRYEQY
>TRBJ2-1|TRBV12-3/TRBV12-4
ASIIGISRDNEQF
>TRBJ2-1|TRBV5-1
ASRVLGRGGQDEQF
>TRBJ1-1|TRBV27
ASSPNRGTEAF
>TRBJ2-5|TRBV20-1
SASSVQVLQETQY
>TRBJ2-1|TRBV3-1
ASSSRGSSYDEQF